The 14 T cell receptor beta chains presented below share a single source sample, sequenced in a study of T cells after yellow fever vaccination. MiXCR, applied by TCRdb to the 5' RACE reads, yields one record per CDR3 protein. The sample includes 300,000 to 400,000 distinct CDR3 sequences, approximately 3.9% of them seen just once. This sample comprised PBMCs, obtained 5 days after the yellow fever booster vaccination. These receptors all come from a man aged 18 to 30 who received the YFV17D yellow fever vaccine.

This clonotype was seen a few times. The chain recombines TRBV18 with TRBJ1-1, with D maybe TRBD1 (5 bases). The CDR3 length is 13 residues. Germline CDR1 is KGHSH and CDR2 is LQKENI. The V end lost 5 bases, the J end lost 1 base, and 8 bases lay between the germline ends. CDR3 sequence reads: CASSWGENTEAFF. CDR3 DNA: TGTGCCAGCTCATGGGGGGAGAACACTGAAGCTTTCTTT.

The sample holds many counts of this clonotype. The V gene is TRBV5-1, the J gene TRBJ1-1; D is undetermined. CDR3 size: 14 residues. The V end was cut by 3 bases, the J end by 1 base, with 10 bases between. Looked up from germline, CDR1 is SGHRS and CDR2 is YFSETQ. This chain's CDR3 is CASSWMTSNTEAFF. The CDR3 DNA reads TGCGCCAGCAGCTGGATGACATCGAACACTGAAGCTTTCTTT. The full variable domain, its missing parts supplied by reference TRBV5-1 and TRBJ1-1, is KAGVTQTPRYLIKTRGQQVTLSCSPISGHRSVSWYQQTPGQGLQFLFEYFSETQRNKGNFPGRFSGRQFSNSRSEMNVSTLELGDSALYLCASSWMTSNTEAFFGQGTRLTVV.

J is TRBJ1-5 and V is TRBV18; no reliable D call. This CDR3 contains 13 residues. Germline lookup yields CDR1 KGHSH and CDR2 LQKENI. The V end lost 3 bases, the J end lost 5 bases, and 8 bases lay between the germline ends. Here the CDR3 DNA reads TGTGCCAGCTCACCGTCCATAGATCAGCCCCAGCATTTT. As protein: CASSPSIDQPQHF. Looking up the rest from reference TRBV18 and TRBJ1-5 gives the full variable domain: NAGVMQNPRHLVRRRGQEARLRCSPMKGHSHVYWYRQLPEEGLKFMVYLQKENIIDESGMPKERFSAEFPKEGPSILRIQQVVRGDSAAYFCASSPSIDQPQHFGDGTRLSIL.

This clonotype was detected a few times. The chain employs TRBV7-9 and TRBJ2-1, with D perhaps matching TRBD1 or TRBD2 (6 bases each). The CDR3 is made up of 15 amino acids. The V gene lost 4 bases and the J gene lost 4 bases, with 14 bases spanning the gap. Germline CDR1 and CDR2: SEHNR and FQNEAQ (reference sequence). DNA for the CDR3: TGTGCCAGCAGCTCCGGACGGGGGCCGTACAATGAGCAGTTCTTC. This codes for CASSSGRGPYNEQFF.

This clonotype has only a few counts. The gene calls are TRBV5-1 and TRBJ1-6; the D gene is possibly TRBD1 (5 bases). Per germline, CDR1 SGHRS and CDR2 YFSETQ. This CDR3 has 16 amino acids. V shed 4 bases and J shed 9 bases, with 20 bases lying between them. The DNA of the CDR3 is TGCGCCAGCAGCGAAAGAGGGACTTCCCAGATTTCACCCCTCCACTTT. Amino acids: CASSERGTSQISPLHF.

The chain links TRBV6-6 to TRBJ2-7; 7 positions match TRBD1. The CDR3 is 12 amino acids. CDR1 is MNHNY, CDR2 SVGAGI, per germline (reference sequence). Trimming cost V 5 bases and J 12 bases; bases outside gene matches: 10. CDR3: CASSRSPGGGYV. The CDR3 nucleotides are TGTGCCAGCAGTCGTAGCCCAGGGGGTGGGTACGTC.

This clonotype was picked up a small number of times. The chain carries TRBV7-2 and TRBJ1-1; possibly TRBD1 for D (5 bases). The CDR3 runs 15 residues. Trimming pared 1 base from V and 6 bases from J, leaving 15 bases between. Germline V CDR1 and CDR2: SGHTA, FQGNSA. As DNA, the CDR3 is TGTGCCAGCAGCTTAGTGGGAGGGGCTGGCGCTGAAGCTTTCTTT. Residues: CASSLVGGAGAEAFF. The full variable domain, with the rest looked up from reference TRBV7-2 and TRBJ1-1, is GAGVSQSPSNKVTEKGKDVELRCDPISGHTALYWYRQSLGQGLEFLIYFQGNSAPDKSGLPSDRFSAERTGGSVSTLTIQRTQQEDSAVYLCASSLVGGAGAEAFFGQGTRLTVV.

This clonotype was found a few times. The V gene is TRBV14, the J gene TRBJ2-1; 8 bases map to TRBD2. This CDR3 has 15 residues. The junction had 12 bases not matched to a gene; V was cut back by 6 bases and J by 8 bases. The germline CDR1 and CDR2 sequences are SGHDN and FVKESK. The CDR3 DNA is TGTGCCAGCAGTCCAAGGAAGACTAGCGTCGATGAGCAGTTCTTC. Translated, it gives CASSPRKTSVDEQFF. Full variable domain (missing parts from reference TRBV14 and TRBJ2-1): EAGVTQFPSHSVIEKGQTVTLRCDPISGHDNLYWYRRVMGKEIKFLLHFVKESKQDESGMPNNRFLAERTGGTYSTLKVQPAELEDSGVYFCASSPRKTSVDEQFFGPGTRLTVL.

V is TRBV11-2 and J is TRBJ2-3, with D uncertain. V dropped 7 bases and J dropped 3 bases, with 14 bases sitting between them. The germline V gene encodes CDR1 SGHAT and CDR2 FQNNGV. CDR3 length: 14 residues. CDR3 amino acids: CASNPVVQTDTQYF. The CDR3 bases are TGTGCCAGCAACCCGGTTGTCCAGACAGATACGCAGTATTTT.

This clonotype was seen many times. CDR3 sequence reads: CASSQPTDQPQHF. The CDR3 coding sequence is TGCGCCAGCAGCCAACCTACGGACCAGCCCCAGCATTTT. The chain joins TRBV4-1 to TRBJ1-5; D is undetermined. The ends were cut back, 2 bases at V and 7 bases at J, with 9 bases in the middle. CDR1 is MGHRA, CDR2 YSYEKL, per germline. This CDR3 spans 13 amino acids.

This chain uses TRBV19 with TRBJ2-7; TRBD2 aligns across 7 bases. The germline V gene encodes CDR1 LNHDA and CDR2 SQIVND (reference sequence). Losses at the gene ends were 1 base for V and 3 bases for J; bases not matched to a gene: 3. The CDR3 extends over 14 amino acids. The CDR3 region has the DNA TGTGCCAGTAGTATAGCCGGGGGGATCTACGAGCAGTACTTC. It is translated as CASSIAGGIYEQYF.

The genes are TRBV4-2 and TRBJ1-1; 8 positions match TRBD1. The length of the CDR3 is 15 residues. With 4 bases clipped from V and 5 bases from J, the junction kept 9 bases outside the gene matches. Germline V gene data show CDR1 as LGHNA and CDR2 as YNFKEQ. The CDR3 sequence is CASSPTGQGLTEAFF. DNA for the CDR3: TGTGCCAGCAGCCCAACAGGACAGGGTTTGACTGAAGCTTTCTTT.

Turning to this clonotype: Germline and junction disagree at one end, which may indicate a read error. The CDR3 reads CASSILGQGGNF. The DNA for the CDR3 is TGTGCCAGCAGTATTCTCGGACAAGGGGGGAACTTC. The chain has TRBV2 and TRBJ2-4; D tentatively fits TRBD1 or TRBD2 (6 bases each). The CDR3 contains 12 residues. In germline, CDR1 is SNHLY, CDR2 FYNNEI.

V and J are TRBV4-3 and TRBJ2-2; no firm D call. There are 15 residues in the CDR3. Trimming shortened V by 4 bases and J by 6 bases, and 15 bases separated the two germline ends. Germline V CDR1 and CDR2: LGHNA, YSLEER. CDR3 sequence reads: CASSPQLGFPGELFF. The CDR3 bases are TGCGCCAGCAGCCCCCAATTAGGGTTCCCCGGGGAGCTGTTTTTT.